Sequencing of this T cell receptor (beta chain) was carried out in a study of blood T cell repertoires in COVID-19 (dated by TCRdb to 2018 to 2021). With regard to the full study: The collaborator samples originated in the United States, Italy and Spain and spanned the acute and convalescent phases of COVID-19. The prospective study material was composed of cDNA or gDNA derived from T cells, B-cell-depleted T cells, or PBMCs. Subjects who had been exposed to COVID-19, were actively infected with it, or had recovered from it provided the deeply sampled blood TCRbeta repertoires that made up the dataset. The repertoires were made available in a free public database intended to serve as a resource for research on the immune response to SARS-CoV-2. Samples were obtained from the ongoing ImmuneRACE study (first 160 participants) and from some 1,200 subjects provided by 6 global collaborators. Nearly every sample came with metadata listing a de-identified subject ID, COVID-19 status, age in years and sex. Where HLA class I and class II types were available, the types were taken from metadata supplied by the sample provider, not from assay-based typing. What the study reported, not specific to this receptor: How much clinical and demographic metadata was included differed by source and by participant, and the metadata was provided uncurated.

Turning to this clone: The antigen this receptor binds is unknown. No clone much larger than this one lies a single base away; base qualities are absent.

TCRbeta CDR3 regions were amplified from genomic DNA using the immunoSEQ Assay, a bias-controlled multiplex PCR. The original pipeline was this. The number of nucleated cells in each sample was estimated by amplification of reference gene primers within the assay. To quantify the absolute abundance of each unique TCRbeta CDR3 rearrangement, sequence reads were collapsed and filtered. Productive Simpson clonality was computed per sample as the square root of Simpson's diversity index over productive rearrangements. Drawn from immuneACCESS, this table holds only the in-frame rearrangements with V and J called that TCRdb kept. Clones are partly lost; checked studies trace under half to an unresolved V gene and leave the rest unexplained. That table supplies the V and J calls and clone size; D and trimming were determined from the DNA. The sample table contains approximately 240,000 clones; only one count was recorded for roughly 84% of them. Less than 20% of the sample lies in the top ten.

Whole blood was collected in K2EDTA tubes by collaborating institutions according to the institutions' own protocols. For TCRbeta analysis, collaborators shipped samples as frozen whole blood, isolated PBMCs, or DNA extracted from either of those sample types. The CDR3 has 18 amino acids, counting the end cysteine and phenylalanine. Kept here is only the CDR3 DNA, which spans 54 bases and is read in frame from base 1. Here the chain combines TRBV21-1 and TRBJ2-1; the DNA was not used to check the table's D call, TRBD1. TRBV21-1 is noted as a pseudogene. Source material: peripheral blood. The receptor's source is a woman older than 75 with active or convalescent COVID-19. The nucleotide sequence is TGTGCCAGCGATAGATCCGGCAGGGGTTCCCTCGGGTACAATGAGCAGTTCTTC. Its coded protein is CASDRSGRGSLGYNEQFF.